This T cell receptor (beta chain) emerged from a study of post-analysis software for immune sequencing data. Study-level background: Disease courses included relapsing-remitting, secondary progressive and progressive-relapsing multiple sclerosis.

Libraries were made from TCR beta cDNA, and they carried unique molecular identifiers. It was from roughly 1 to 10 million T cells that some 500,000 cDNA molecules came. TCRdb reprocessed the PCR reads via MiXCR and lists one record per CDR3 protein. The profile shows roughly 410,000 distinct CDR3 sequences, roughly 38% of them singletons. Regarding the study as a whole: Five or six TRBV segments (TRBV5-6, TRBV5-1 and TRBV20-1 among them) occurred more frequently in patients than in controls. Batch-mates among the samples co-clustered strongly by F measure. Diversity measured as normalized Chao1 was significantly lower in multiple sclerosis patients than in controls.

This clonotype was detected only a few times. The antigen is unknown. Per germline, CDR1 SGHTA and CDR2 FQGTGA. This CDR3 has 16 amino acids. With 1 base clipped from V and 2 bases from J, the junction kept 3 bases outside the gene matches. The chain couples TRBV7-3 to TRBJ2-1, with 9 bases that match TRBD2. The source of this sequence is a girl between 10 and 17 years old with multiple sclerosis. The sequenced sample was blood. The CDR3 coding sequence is TGTGCCAGCAGCTTAATGGCTAGCGGGGCCTACAATGAGCAGTTCTTC. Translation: CASSLMASGAYNEQFF.